Listed here are 20 T cell receptor beta chains from one sample, sequenced in a study of T-cell reconstitution after alpha-beta-depleted transplantation in children. Preparation of the TCRbeta library used unique molecular identifiers. MiXCR, run by TCRdb on the PCR reads, gives a single entry per CDR3 protein. There are some 100,000 distinct CDR3 sequences in the sample; 23% occur only once, and 20% to 25% lies in the top ten. Sequences were derived from PBMCs, sampled before TCRalphabeta/CD19-depleted stem cell transplant. The origin of the receptors is a boy between 2 and 10 years old with acute lymphoblastic leukemia, due to receive a stem cell transplant.

In its sample, this clonotype was seen a few times. The rearrangement links TRBV7-9 to TRBJ2-7; 10 bases fit TRBD2. Germline V lookup: CDR1 SEHNR, CDR2 FQNEAQ (reference sequence). Trimming removed 2 bases from V and 6 bases from J; junction bases left unmatched: 4. This CDR3 has 14 amino acids. The CDR3 coding sequence is TGTGCCAGCAGCTTAAGCCAGCGGGGGGGCGAGCAGTACTTC. Residues: CASSLSQRGGEQYF.

In its sample, this clonotype was seen many times. V gene TRBV7-3 combines with J gene TRBJ2-1; 7 bases are a match to TRBD1. The J segment lost 5 bases and the V segment lost 6 bases, leaving 13 bases of the junction unmatched. Germline CDR1 is SGHTA and CDR2 is FQGTGA. CDR3 length: 16 amino acids. The CDR3 DNA sequence: TGTGCCAGCAGTCCTAGGGGGCCTAGCATCCACAATGAGCAGTTCTTC. Residues: CASSPRGPSIHNEQFF.

This chain links TRBV14 with TRBJ2-3; D is uncertain. This CDR3 has 14 amino acids. V was shortened by 3 bases and J by 3 bases, with 10 bases between the two germline ends. The V gene's germline CDR1 is SGHDN and CDR2 FVKESK. DNA of the CDR3: TGTGCCAGCAGCCAGTTCCTTCTGACAGATACGCAGTATTTT. Encoded protein: CASSQFLLTDTQYF. Full variable domain (outside the CDR3, taken from reference TRBV14 and TRBJ2-3): EAGVTQFPSHSVIEKGQTVTLRCDPISGHDNLYWYRRVMGKEIKFLLHFVKESKQDESGMPNNRFLAERTGGTYSTLKVQPAELEDSGVYFCASSQFLLTDTQYFGPGTRLTVL.

The genes are TRBV20-1 and TRBJ2-5, with a tentative D call TRBD1 (6 bases). The germline V gene has CDR1 DFQATT and CDR2 SNEGSKA (reference sequence). Trimming removed 1 base at V and 4 bases at J, with 13 bases between. The CDR3 has 14 amino acids. The CDR3 nucleotides read TGCAGTGCTAGAGGGGTTGGACAGAGAGAGACCCAGTACTTC. Encoded protein: CSARGVGQRETQYF.

Comments on this clonotype: The junction departs from the called germline gene at one end, perhaps through a read error. The genes are TRBV7-2 and TRBJ1-4; weak D call: TRBD1 (6 bases). The germline CDR1 and CDR2 sequences are SGHTA and FQGNSA. The CDR3 totals 12 residues. CDR3 DNA: TGTGCCAGCAGCTTTATAGGGGGTCTCCTGTCTTTT. Its protein is CASSFIGGLLSF.

The V call is TRBV6-2 or TRBV6-3, the J call TRBJ2-1; 9 positions agree with TRBD2. Unmatched junction bases numbered 5, after V lost 7 bases and J lost 4 bases. CDR3 size: 14 residues. Germline values: CDR1 MNHEY, CDR2 SVGEGT. CDR3 sequence: CASIPREGYNEQFF. The CDR3 DNA is TGTGCCAGCATTCCGCGGGAGGGATACAATGAGCAGTTCTTC.

The rearrangement uses TRBV5-1 and TRBJ2-3; D might be TRBD2 (7 bases). Germline V gene lookup returns CDR1 SGHRS and CDR2 YFSETQ. The CDR3 covers 18 residues. The V end lost 2 bases, the J end lost 2 bases, and 21 bases lay between the germline ends. The CDR3, as DNA: TGCGCCAGCAGCTTCCCCGAGGGGGGGATGCTCCTCACAGATACGCAGTATTTT. Its translation: CASSFPEGGMLLTDTQYF.

The V gene is TRBV5-5, the J gene TRBJ2-3; 8 positions agree with TRBD1. Germline V lookup: CDR1 SGHKS, CDR2 YYEKEE (reference sequence). The CDR3 has 15 amino acids. The trim removed 5 bases at V and 5 bases at J, leaving 10 bases unmatched. The CDR3 spells CASSISGGAGDTQYF. The CDR3 DNA sequence: TGTGCCAGCAGTATTTCAGGGGGCGCGGGAGATACGCAGTATTTT.

The chain uses TRBV9 and TRBJ2-3; D is perhaps TRBD2 (6 bases). CDR1 is SGDLS, CDR2 YYNGEE, per germline. The V and J ends lost 4 bases and 4 bases respectively, with 13 bases between them. The CDR3 consists of 14 residues. In nucleotides, the CDR3 is TGTGCCAGCAGCCCCCCGGGAGCGCCAGATACGCAGTATTTT. It encodes CASSPPGAPDTQYF. Drawing the rest from reference TRBV9 and TRBJ2-3, the complete variable domain is DSGVTQTPKHLITATGQRVTLRCSPRSGDLSVYWYQQSLDQGLQFLIQYYNGEERAKGNILERFSAQQFPDLHSELNLSSLELGDSALYFCASSPPGAPDTQYFGPGTRLTVL.

The chain recombines TRBV18 with TRBJ1-2; D unresolved. This CDR3 spans 13 amino acids. Looked up from germline, CDR1 is KGHSH and CDR2 is LQKENI. V shed 2 bases and J shed 6 bases, with 10 bases lying between them. The CDR3 region is CASSPKGQDGYTF. CDR3 nucleotide sequence: TGTGCCAGCTCACCAAAGGGCCAGGATGGCTACACCTTC.

This clonotype was observed a few times. V and J are TRBV2 and TRBJ1-2; tentative D call: TRBD1 (6 bases). The V gene lost 6 bases and the J gene lost 4 bases, with 12 bases spanning the gap. The V gene's germline CDR1 is SNHLY and CDR2 FYNNEI. The CDR3 totals 13 residues. In DNA form, the CDR3 reads TGTGCCAGCAGACCCGGGACACCCTATGGCTACACCTTC. This codes for CASRPGTPYGYTF.

This clonotype showed up many times. The chain carries TRBV7-2 and TRBJ2-1; 13 positions agree with TRBD2. The CDR3 length is 16 residues. Germline lookup yields CDR1 SGHTA and CDR2 FQGNSA. The J segment lost 10 bases and the V segment lost 4 bases, leaving 10 bases of the junction unmatched. The CDR3 here is CASSSRLAGGGAEQFF. Written as DNA, the CDR3 is TGTGCCAGCAGCTCGAGACTAGCGGGAGGAGGTGCGGAGCAGTTCTTC.

This clonotype was counted many times. The chain is built from TRBV28 and TRBJ1-2; D not resolved. The CDR3 sequence is 17 residues long. Germline loops: CDR1 MDHEN, CDR2 SYDVKM. Trimming pared 6 bases from V and 2 bases from J, leaving 22 bases between. The CDR3 nucleotides are TGTGCCAGCAGCGGCCCCGGAAGTACCACTAAGAACTATGGCTACACCTTC. Its protein product is CASSGPGSTTKNYGYTF.

The genes are TRBV29-1 and TRBJ1-1; 7 bases agree with TRBD1. The CDR3 contains 13 residues. V lost 7 bases and J lost 6; bases outside the gene matches: 11. Germline values: CDR1 SQVTM, CDR2 ANQGSEA. The CDR3 DNA follows: TGCAGCGGTAGAGACAGGGTGATCCCTGAAGCTTTCTTT. Amino acid sequence: CSGRDRVIPEAFF.

This clonotype has more than one count but fewer than ten. The chain recombines TRBV27 with TRBJ2-7; TRBD2 agrees at 9 bases. The CDR3 spans 17 residues. V lost 6 bases and J lost 5; bases outside the gene matches: 17. Germline V lookup: CDR1 MNHEY, CDR2 SMNVEV (reference sequence). DNA for the CDR3: TGTGCCAGCAGCTTAAGGAAGCGGCGGGAGGGCGGAAACGAGCAGTACTTC. Its translation: CASSLRKRREGGNEQYF.

J is TRBJ2-1 and V is TRBV7-8; 10 bases line up with TRBD2. The CDR3 has 17 residues. The junction had 7 bases not matched to a gene; V was cut back by 1 base and J by 4 bases. The germline V gene encodes CDR1 SGHVS and CDR2 FQNEAQ. CDR3 residues: CASSLEILAGTYNEQFF. CDR3 coding DNA: TGTGCCAGCAGCTTAGAAATACTAGCGGGAACTTACAATGAGCAGTTCTTC.

In this sample, this clonotype is medium-sized (0.01 to 0.1%). V and J are TRBV5-6 and TRBJ2-2; unclear D gene. The CDR3 extends over 13 amino acids. Trimming removed 4 bases from V and 4 bases from J, with 8 bases in between. Germline CDR1 SGHDT, CDR2 YYEEEE. The CDR3 bases are TGTGCCAGCAGCCTTACAGTCACCGGGGAGCTGTTTTTT. As protein: CASSLTVTGELFF.

This clonotype appeared a few times. This chain uses TRBV7-9 with TRBJ1-1; 8 bases match TRBD1. The germline V gene has CDR1 SEHNR and CDR2 FQNEAQ (reference sequence). CDR3 length: 14 residues. V gave up 4 bases and J gave up 6 bases; unmatched junction bases: 7. CDR3 coding DNA: TGTGCCAGCAGCTCCGACAGGGGACACTCTGAAGCTTTCTTT. Translated, it gives CASSSDRGHSEAFF.

This chain connects TRBV12-3 or TRBV12-4 to TRBJ1-2; TRBD1 matches 7 bases. V was clipped by 5 bases and J by 8 bases; unmatched bases: 8. The CDR3 contains 13 residues. In nucleotides, the CDR3 is TGTGCCAGCAGTGGCCCGAAACAGGGGGGCTACACCTTC. Amino acid sequence: CASSGPKQGGYTF.

This chain links TRBV24-1 with TRBJ2-5; D unclear. This CDR3 spans 13 amino acids. The germline V gene encodes CDR1 KGHDR and CDR2 SFDVKD. V dropped 4 bases and J dropped 4 bases, with 9 bases sitting between them. CDR3: CATSEPGRETQYF. CDR3 DNA sequence: TGTGCCACCAGTGAGCCAGGAAGAGAGACCCAGTACTTC.